This T cell receptor beta chain derives from a study of blood T cells in healthy people across ages. Whole-study results and caveats: Diversity was higher, and naive CD4+ cells more numerous, in long-lived donors than in aged donors. With age, beta diversity per million T cells declined roughly linearly, significantly by approximately 40. Estimates drawn from one million T cells were deemed to understate diversity.

Primers used in a second PCR of about 6 to 11 cycles were a sample-barcoded 5' primer and a J-beta primer mix. TCRdb ran MiXCR on the 5' RACE reads and lists one entry per CDR3 protein. The repertoire holds around 1.5 million distinct CDR3 sequences, with 59% as singletons. A word on this clonotype: Its cognate antigen is unknown.

V was clipped by 7 bases and J by 4 bases; unmatched bases: 6. This CDR3 has 15 amino acids. Germline V gene lookup returns CDR1 SNHLY and CDR2 FYNNEI. Each of the donors had approximately 10 milliliters of peripheral blood drawn into EDTA-treated Vacutainer tubes. The sample taken for sequencing was blood. This chain links TRBV2 with TRBJ2-1; 11 bases match TRBD2. This sequence originates from a man aged 18 to 30 in good health. The CDR3 DNA reads TGTGCCAGCACTTTCGGGACTAGCGGATACAATGAGCAGTTCTTC. It is translated as CASTFGTSGYNEQFF.